Listed here are 22 T cell receptor beta chains from one sample, sequenced in a study of blood T cell repertoires in COVID-19. Sequencing used immunoSEQ multiplex PCR; TCRdb keeps in-frame clones, though not all of them. The sample carries around 400,000 clones, roughly nine tenths recorded once. The sequenced material came from PBMCs or T cells enriched from blood (not recorded which). The receptors derive from a middle-aged woman who had been exposed to COVID-19.

J is TRBJ2-5 and V is TRBV27; 10 bases align to TRBD2. The CDR3 covers 14 residues. J was trimmed by 5 bases and V by 6 bases; bases with no gene match: 6. Germline loops: CDR1 MNHEY, CDR2 SMNVEV (reference sequence). CDR3 in amino acids: CASRRAGGGETQYF. The CDR3 DNA follows: TGTGCCAGCAGGAGAGCGGGGGGGGGCGAGACCCAGTACTTC.

This sequence joins TRBV6-5 and TRBJ2-1; 9 nucleotides align to TRBD1. V was pared by 8 bases and J by 7 bases, with 9 bases of the junction left unmatched. Germline V gives CDR1 MNHEY, CDR2 SVGAGI. The CDR3 is 14 amino acids. This CDR3 is CASASGTGMNEQFF. As DNA, the CDR3 is TGTGCCAGCGCATCCGGGACAGGGATGAATGAGCAGTTCTTC.

The rearrangement links TRBV27 to TRBJ1-2, with TRBD1 as a possible D gene (6 bases). The germline V gene has CDR1 MNHEY and CDR2 SMNVEV (reference sequence). CDR3 length: 16 amino acids. V lost 5 bases and J lost 0, with 16 bases in between. DNA of the CDR3: TGTGCCAGCAGTCCGATTACAGGGAAAACTAACTATGGCTACACCTTC. Its protein product is CASSPITGKTNYGYTF.

The chain joins TRBV5-8 to TRBJ1-3; 10 positions agree with TRBD1. The CDR3 covers 16 residues. Looked up from germline, CDR1 is SGHTS and CDR2 is YDEGEE. Trimming cost V 4 bases and J 3 bases; bases outside gene matches: 7. Here the CDR3 reads CASSEQTGGYGNTIYF. The DNA of the CDR3 is TGTGCCAGCAGCGAACAGACAGGGGGCTATGGAAACACCATATATTTT.

The chain is built from TRBV7-3 and TRBJ2-1, with D possibly TRBD2 on 6 matching bases. CDR1 is SGHTA, CDR2 FQGTGA, per germline. The V end was cut by 2 bases, the J end by 3 bases, with 11 bases between. This CDR3 has 15 amino acids. The chain's CDR3 is CASSLVGGIYNEQFF. The CDR3 DNA sequence: TGTGCCAGCAGCTTAGTGGGGGGTATCTACAATGAGCAGTTCTTC.

V usage is TRBV5-1 and J usage is TRBJ1-5; TRBD1 matches at 7 bases. The CDR3 contains 15 residues. V trimming: 5 bases; J trimming: 3 bases; junction bases outside the gene matches: 8. CDR1 and CDR2 (germline): SGHRS, YFSETQ. CDR3 loop: CASRRTQGPNQPQHF. DNA of the CDR3: TGCGCCAGCAGGAGAACACAGGGGCCCAATCAGCCCCAGCATTTT.

The CDR3: CASTETGFAGELFF. The CDR3 DNA reads TGTGCCAGCACCGAGACGGGGTTCGCCGGGGAGCTGTTTTTT. The chain is built from TRBV13 and TRBJ2-2; D may be TRBD2 (5 bases). CDR3 length equals 14 residues. With 7 bases removed from V and 6 bases from J, the gap between germline ends came to 15 bases. The germline V gene encodes CDR1 PRHDT and CDR2 FYEKMQ (reference sequence). Looking up the rest from reference TRBV13 and TRBJ2-2 gives the full variable domain: AAGVIQSPRHLIKEKRETATLKCYPIPRHDTVYWYQQGPGQDPQFLISFYEKMQSDKGSIPDRFSAQQFSDYHSELNMSSLELGDSALYFCASTETGFAGELFFGEGSRLTVL.

The chain joins TRBV7-9 to TRBJ2-1; D is unresolved. CDR1 SEHNR and CDR2 FQNEAQ come from the germline V gene (reference sequence). The CDR3 covers 15 residues. V was clipped by 3 bases and J by 6 bases, with 15 bases between them. CDR3 in amino acids: CASSFLATSGNEQFF. The CDR3 DNA reads TGTGCCAGCAGCTTTTTGGCGACAAGTGGCAATGAGCAGTTCTTC.

The chain combines TRBV9 with TRBJ2-3, with D possibly being TRBD1 (6 bases). V dropped 3 bases and J dropped 6 bases, with 20 bases sitting between them. Germline V gene lookup returns CDR1 SGDLS and CDR2 YYNGEE. The CDR3 covers 16 residues. In DNA form, the CDR3 reads TGTGCCAGCAGCGAAATCCATGGGGGTAGGGGGGATACGCAGTATTTT. Protein: CASSEIHGGRGDTQYF.

CDR3 in amino acids: CASGSAGETQYF. The CDR3 DNA reads TGCGCCAGCGGATCGGCGGGGGAGACCCAGTACTTC. The rearrangement links TRBV5-1 to TRBJ2-5, with a tentative D call TRBD2 (6 bases). In germline, CDR1 is SGHRS, CDR2 YFSETQ. CDR3 length: 12 residues. V dropped 7 bases and J dropped 5 bases, with 12 bases sitting between them.

The chain recombines TRBV18 with TRBJ1-2; D gene uncertain. The CDR3 loop spans 16 amino acids. Deletions cut 3 bases from V and 0 bases from J, with 14 bases between. CDR1 is KGHSH, CDR2 LQKENI, per germline. This CDR3 is CASSPAGRSTNYGYTF. CDR3 DNA: TGTGCCAGCTCACCCGCGGGCCGGTCAACTAACTATGGCTACACCTTC.

The rearrangement links TRBV12-3 or TRBV12-4 to TRBJ1-5, with D uncertain. The CDR3 sequence is 13 residues long. V gave up 3 bases and J gave up 5 bases, with 8 bases separating them. Here the CDR3 DNA reads TGTGCCAGCAGTTTCGGGTCTCATCAGCCCCAGCATTTT. Translation gives CASSFGSHQPQHF.

V and J are TRBV10-2 and TRBJ1-3; TRBD1 is a possible D gene (6 bases). The ends were cut back, 2 bases at V and 4 bases at J, with 12 bases in the middle. Germline V CDR1 and CDR2: WSHSY, SAAADI. The length of the CDR3 is 15 residues. The DNA for the CDR3 is TGCGCCAGCAGTGAGGGCAGGGGAGCGGGAAACACCATATATTTT. Translating gives CASSEGRGAGNTIYF.

J is TRBJ1-5 and V is TRBV5-1; D remains ambiguous. Trimming took off 1 base at V and 0 bases at J, with 11 bases between the two ends. The CDR3 sequence is 16 residues long. Germline V gives CDR1 SGHRS, CDR2 YFSETQ. The CDR3 protein is CASSLKPGNSNQPQHF. The CDR3 nucleotides are TGCGCCAGCAGCTTGAAACCGGGGAATAGCAATCAGCCCCAGCATTTT.

This rearrangement joins TRBV10-1 to TRBJ1-1; no definite D call. The germline V and J ends were trimmed by 0 bases and 3 bases, with 8 bases remaining between them. The CDR3 has 14 residues. Germline loops: CDR1 WNHNN, CDR2 SYGVQD (reference sequence). The CDR3 loop reads CASSESRGHTEAFF. CDR3 sequence (DNA): TGCGCCAGCAGTGAGTCGAGAGGTCACACTGAAGCTTTCTTT.

The CDR3 region is CASSLMTVPATNEKLFF. DNA of the CDR3: TGTGCCAGCAGCTTAATGACTGTTCCTGCAACTAATGAAAAACTGTTTTTT. This chain links TRBV11-3 with TRBJ1-4; unclear D gene. The CDR3 is made up of 17 amino acids. Germline V lookup: CDR1 SGHNT, CDR2 YENEEA. Trimming took off 2 bases at V and 0 bases at J, with 13 bases between the two ends.

The rearrangement uses TRBV5-1 and TRBJ2-5; D possibly corresponds to TRBD2 (6 bases). V lost 5 bases and J 4 bases, leaving 9 bases between the germline ends. This CDR3 has 12 amino acids. Germline V gives CDR1 SGHRS, CDR2 YFSETQ. The DNA of the CDR3 is TGCGCCAGCAGGGAGGGTTCAGAGACCCAGTACTTC. This translates into CASREGSETQYF.

The rearrangement links TRBV7-2 to TRBJ2-7, with no clear D. Looked up from germline, CDR1 is SGHTA and CDR2 is FQGNSA. The CDR3 is made up of 11 amino acids. V was pared by 5 bases and J by 6 bases, with 8 bases between. The CDR3: CASSRSSEQYF. In DNA, the CDR3 is TGTGCCAGCAGCCGCTCTAGCGAGCAGTACTTC. The variable domain in full, completed from reference TRBV7-2 and TRBJ2-7, reads GAGVSQSPSNKVTEKGKDVELRCDPISGHTALYWYRQSLGQGLEFLIYFQGNSAPDKSGLPSDRFSAERTGGSVSTLTIQRTQQEDSAVYLCASSRSSEQYFGPGTRLTVT.

The chain uses TRBV24-1 and TRBJ2-1; D is unresolved. V was pared by 5 bases and J by 0 bases, with 19 bases between. This CDR3 comprises 18 residues. Germline CDR1 KGHDR, CDR2 SFDVKD. The CDR3 reads CATSGLISVPSSYNEQFF. The DNA of the CDR3 is TGTGCCACCAGTGGGTTAATCAGCGTTCCGAGCTCCTACAATGAGCAGTTCTTC.

The chain has TRBV9 and TRBJ1-2; TRBD1 is a possible D gene (5 bases). In germline, CDR1 is SGDLS, CDR2 YYNGEE. CDR3 size: 13 residues. Between the trimmed V and J ends, which lost 0 bases and 8 bases, there was a span of 11 bases. The CDR3 DNA reads TGTGCCAGCAGCGTAGAGGGGTTGGGAGGCTACACCTTC. Protein product: CASSVEGLGGYTF.

This chain uses TRBV2 with TRBJ1-2; D is perhaps TRBD1 (5 bases). The length of the CDR3 is 13 residues. Germline CDR1 reads SNHLY; CDR2 reads FYNNEI. Between the trimmed V and J ends, which lost 3 bases and 8 bases, there was a span of 13 bases. CDR3 loop: CASSDKGNYGYTF. CDR3 bases: TGTGCCAGCAGTGATAAGGGGAATTACGGCTACACCTTC.

V usage is TRBV3-1 (or the pseudogene TRBV3-2) and J usage is TRBJ1-4, with unresolved D. Trimming shortened V by 1 base and J by 8 bases, and 11 bases separated the two germline ends. Per germline, CDR1 LGHDT and CDR2 YNNKEL (reference sequence). The CDR3 totals 14 residues. The CDR3 here is CASSQGAGWEKLFF. CDR3 DNA: TGTGCCAGCAGCCAAGGCGCAGGATGGGAAAAACTGTTTTTT.